This is a list of T cell receptor beta chains from one sample in a study of cytomegalovirus exposure and HLA in healthy donors. Sequenced by immunoSEQ multiplex PCR; TCRdb stores in-frame clones only, minus some. Of approximately 290,000 clones listed, 75% to 85% were seen once; the top ten hold 0.3%. What was sequenced was PBMCs. These receptors all come from a girl aged 2-10 years in good health and CMV-seronegative. Both conserved end residues are part of each CDR3. The D gene is left open where the match is weak. Size values are once, few and many counts, or a class for expanded clones, and some rows have none.

clone size	V gene	J gene	D gene	CDR3 DNA	CDR3 protein
once	TRBV6-1	TRBJ1-6	-	TGTGCCAGCAGTGAACGGGGAGCGGGGTCACCCCTCCACTTT	CASSERGAGSPLHF
-	TRBV30	TRBJ1-5	-	TGTGCCTGGAGACAGGATGATCAGCCCCAGCATTTT	CAWRQDDQPQHF
-	TRBV5-1	TRBJ2-5	-	TGCGCCAGCAGCTTGGGGGCCTACTTCCAAGAGACCCAGTACTTC	CASSLGAYFQETQYF
-	TRBV30	TRBJ1-2	TRBD1	TGTGCCTGGAGTGTACTTGACAGGGGCGGCTACACCTTC	CAWSVLDRGGYTF
-	TRBV11-2	TRBJ2-7	-	TGTGCCAGCAGAACTATATCGAGTCGCTACGAGCAGTACTTC	CASRTISSRYEQYF
once	TRBV11-2	TRBJ1-3	-	TGTGCCAGCAGCCGGGACATCTCTGGAAACACCATATATTTT	CASSRDISGNTIYF
-	TRBV27	TRBJ1-5	TRBD1	TGTGCCAGCAGTCCCATTACAGGGGGCGCGCCCCAGCATTTT	CASSPITGGAPQHF
once	TRBV5-5	TRBJ2-7	TRBD2	TGTGCCAGCAGCTTCCGACTAGCGGGAGCCAACGAGCAGTACTTC	CASSFRLAGANEQYF
-	TRBV7-9	TRBJ2-7	-	TGTGCCAGCAGCTTAGAGAACAGCTTCTACGAGCAGTGCTTC	CASSLENSFYEQCF
-	TRBV4-1	TRBJ2-3	-	TGCGCCAGCAGCCAAGGCGGGCCGTCGGGCACAGATACGCAGTATTTT	CASSQGGPSGTDTQYF
once	TRBV5-4	TRBJ2-7	-	TGTGCCAGCAGACAAGACAGCTACGAGCAGTACTTC	CASRQDSYEQYF